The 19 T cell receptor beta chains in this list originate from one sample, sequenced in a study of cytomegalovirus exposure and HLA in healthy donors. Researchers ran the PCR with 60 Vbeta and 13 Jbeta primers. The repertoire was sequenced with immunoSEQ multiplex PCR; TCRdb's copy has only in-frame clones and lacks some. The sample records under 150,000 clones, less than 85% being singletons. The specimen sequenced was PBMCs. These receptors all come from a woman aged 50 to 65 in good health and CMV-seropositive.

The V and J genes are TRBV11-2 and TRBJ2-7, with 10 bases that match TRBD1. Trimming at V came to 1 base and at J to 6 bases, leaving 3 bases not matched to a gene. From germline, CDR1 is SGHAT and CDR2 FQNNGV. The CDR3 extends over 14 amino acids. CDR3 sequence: CASSLGDRGLEQYF. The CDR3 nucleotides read TGTGCCAGCAGCTTAGGAGACAGGGGGCTCGAGCAGTACTTC. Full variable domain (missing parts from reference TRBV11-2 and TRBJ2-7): EAGVAQSPRYKIIEKRQSVAFWCNPISGHATLYWYQQILGQGPKLLIQFQNNGVVDDSQLPKDRFSAERLKGVDSTLKIQPAKLEDSAVYLCASSLGDRGLEQYFGPGTRLTVT.

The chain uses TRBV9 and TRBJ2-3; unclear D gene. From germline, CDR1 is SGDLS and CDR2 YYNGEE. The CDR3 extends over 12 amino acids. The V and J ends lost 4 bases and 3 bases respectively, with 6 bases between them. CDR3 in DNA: TGTGCCAGCAGCCCCGCGACAGATACGCAGTATTTT. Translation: CASSPATDTQYF.

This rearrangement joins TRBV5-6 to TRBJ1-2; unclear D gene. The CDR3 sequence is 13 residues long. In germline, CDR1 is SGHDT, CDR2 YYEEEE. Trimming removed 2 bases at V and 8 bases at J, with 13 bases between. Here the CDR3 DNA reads TGTGCCAGCAGCTTAATCTGGGCGGGGGGCTACACCTTC. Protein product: CASSLIWAGGYTF.

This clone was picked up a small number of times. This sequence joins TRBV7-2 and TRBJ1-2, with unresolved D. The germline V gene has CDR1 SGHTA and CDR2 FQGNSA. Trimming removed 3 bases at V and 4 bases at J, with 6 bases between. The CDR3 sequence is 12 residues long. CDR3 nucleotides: TGTGCCAGCAGCTTCAGGTCCTATGGCTACACCTTC. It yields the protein CASSFRSYGYTF.

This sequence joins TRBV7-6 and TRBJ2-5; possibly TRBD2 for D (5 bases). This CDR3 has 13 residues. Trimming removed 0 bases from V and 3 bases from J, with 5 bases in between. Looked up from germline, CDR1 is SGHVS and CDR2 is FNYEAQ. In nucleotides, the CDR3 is TGTGCCAGCAGCTTAGCGAGGGAAGAGACCCAGTACTTC. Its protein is CASSLAREETQYF.

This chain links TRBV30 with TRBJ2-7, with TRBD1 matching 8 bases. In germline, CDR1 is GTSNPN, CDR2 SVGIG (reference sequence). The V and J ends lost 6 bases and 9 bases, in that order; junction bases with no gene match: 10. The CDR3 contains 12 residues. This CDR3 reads CACSDRAEGQYF. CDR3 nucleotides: TGTGCCTGTTCGGACAGGGCCGAGGGGCAGTACTTC.

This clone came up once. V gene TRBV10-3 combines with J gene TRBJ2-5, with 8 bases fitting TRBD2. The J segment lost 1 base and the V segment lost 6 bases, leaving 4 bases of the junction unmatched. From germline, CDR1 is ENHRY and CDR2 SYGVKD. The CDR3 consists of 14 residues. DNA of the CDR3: TGTGCCATCAGCGGGGGGGTGGTCCAAGAGACCCAGTACTTC. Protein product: CAISGGVVQETQYF.

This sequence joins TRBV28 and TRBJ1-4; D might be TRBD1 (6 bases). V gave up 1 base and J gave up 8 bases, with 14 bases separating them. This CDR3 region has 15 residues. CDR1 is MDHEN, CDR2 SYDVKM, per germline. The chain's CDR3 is CASSLFTGWGEKLFF. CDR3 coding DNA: TGTGCCAGCAGTTTATTCACAGGGTGGGGGGAAAAACTGTTTTTT.

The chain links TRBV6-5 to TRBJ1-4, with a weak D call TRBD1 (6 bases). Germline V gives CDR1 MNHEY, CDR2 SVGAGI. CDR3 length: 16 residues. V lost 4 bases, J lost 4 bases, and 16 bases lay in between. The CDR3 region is CASSSPAGAGNEKLFF. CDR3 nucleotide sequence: TGTGCCAGCAGTTCACCGGCAGGGGCGGGTAATGAAAAACTGTTTTTT.

This CDR3 is CASSSLFGGAFGNEQFF. The DNA of the CDR3 is TGTGCCAGCAGCTCCCTGTTTGGCGGGGCGTTTGGGAATGAGCAGTTCTTC. The chain is built from TRBV7-9 and TRBJ2-1; D may be TRBD2 (6 bases). V lost 4 bases, J lost 7 bases, and 23 bases lay in between. This CDR3 region has 17 residues. Germline values: CDR1 SEHNR, CDR2 FQNEAQ (reference sequence).

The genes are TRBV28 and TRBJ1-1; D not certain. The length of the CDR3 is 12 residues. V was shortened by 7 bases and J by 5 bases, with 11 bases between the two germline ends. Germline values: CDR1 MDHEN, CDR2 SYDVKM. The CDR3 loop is CASITRETEAFF. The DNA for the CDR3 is TGTGCCAGCATAACGAGGGAAACTGAAGCTTTCTTT.

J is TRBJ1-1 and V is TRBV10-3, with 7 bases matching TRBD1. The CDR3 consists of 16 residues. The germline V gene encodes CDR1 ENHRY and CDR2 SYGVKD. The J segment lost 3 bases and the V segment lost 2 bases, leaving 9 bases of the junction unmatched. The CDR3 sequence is CAISEKIQGRDTEAFF. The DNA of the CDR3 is TGTGCCATCAGTGAGAAAATACAGGGGCGGGACACTGAAGCTTTCTTT.

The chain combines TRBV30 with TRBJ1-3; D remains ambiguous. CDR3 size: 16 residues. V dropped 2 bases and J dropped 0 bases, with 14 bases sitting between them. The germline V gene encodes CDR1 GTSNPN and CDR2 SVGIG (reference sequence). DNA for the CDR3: TGTGCCTGGAGTCCTAAACACAGCAACTCTGGAAACACCATATATTTT. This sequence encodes CAWSPKHSNSGNTIYF. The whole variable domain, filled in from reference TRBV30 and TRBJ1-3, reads SQTIHQWPATLVQPVGSPLSLECTVEGTSNPNLYWYRQAAGRGLQLLFYSVGIGQISSEVPQNLSASRPQDRQFILSSKKLLLSDSGFYLCAWSPKHSNSGNTIYFGEGSWLTVV.

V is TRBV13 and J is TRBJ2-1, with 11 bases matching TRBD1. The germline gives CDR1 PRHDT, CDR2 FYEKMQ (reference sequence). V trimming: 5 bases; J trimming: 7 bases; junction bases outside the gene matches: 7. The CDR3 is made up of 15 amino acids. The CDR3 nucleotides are TGTGCCAGCAGCCTCTTTGGGACAGGGGGAAATGAGCAGTTCTTC. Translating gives CASSLFGTGGNEQFF.

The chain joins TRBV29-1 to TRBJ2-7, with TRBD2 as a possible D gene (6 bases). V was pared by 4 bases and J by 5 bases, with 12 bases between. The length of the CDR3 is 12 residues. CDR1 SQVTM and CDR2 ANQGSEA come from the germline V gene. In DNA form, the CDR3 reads TGCAGCGTTGGGCTAGCGAGCCACGAGCAGTACTTC. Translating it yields CSVGLASHEQYF.

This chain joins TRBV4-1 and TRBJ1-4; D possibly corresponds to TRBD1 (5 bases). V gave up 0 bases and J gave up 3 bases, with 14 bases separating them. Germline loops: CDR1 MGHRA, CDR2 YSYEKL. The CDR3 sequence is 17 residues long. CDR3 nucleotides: TGCGCCAGCAGCCAAGACGGGTCGGGCAGGGCTAATGAAAAACTGTTTTTT. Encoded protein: CASSQDGSGRANEKLFF.

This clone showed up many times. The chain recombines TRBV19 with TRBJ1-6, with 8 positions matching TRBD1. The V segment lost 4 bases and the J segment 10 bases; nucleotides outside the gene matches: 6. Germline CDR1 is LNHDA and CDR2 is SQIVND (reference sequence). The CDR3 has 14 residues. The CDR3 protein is CASSNQGARSPLHF. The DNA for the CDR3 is TGTGCCAGTAGTAATCAGGGGGCGCGGTCACCCCTCCACTTT.

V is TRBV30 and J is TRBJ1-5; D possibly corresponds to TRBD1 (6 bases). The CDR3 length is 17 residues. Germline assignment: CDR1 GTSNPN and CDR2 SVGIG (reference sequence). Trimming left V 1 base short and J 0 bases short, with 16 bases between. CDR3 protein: CAWSGNTGPYSNQPQHF. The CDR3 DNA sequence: TGTGCCTGGAGTGGGAACACAGGGCCCTATAGCAATCAGCCCCAGCATTTT.

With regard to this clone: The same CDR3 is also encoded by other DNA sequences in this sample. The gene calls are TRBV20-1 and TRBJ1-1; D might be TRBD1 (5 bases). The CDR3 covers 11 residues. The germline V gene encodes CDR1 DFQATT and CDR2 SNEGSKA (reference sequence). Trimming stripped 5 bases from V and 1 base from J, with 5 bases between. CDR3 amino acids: CSAQGNTEAFF. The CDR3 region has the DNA TGCAGTGCTCAGGGGAACACTGAAGCTTTCTTT.